Detailed here is one T cell receptor beta chain. The sample belongs to a study of control samples from healthy donors and cancer patients. Using immunoSEQ multiplex PCR, the repertoire was profiled, and TCRdb retains in-frame clones only, with some absent. In the table there are 100,000 to 150,000 clones, 87% of which are singletons. V lost 2 bases and J 5 bases, leaving 15 bases between the germline ends. CDR3 length: 15 residues. In germline, CDR1 is MNHEY, CDR2 SVGAGI. The clonotype was recovered from a man aged 30 to 45 in good health. The chain carries TRBV6-5 and TRBJ1-1; a possible D gene is TRBD1 (6 bases). Material: blood. CDR3 sequence reads: CASSYPRGGRTEAFF. The CDR3 bases are TGTGCCAGCAGTTACCCAAGGGGGGGTCGGACTGAAGCTTTCTTT.